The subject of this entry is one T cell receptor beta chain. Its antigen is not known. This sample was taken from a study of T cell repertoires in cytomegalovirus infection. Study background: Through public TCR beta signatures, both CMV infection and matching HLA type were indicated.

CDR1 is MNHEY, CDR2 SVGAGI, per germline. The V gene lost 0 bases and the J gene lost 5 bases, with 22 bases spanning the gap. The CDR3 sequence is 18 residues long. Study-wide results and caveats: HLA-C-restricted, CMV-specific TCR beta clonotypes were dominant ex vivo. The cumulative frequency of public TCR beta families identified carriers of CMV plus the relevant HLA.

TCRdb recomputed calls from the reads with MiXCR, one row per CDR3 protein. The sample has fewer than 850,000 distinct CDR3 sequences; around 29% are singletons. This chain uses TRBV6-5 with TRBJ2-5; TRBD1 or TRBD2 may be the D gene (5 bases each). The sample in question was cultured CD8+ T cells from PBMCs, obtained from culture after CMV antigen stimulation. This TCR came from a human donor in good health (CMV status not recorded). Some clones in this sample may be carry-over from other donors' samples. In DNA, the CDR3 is TGTGCCAGCAGTTACTCGACCCTGAGTCAGGGTGGAGGCGAGACCCAGTACTTC. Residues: CASSYSTLSQGGGETQYF.